The entry below describes one T cell receptor (beta chain). Its antigen is undetermined. The PCR ran on 60 Vbeta and 13 Jbeta primers. Repertoires were generated with immunoSEQ multiplex PCR, while TCRdb's copy carries only in-frame clones and drops some. Here the sample spans 100,000 to 140,000 clones, more than 70% being singletons. The data belong to a study of cytomegalovirus exposure and HLA in healthy donors. Overall study results and limits: A later analysis appeared to link common viral pathogens to several of the most significant clusters.

The length of the CDR3 is 14 residues. V was pared by 8 bases and J by 7 bases, with 10 bases of the junction left unmatched. Germline CDR1 MNHEY, CDR2 SVGAGI. The gene calls are TRBV6-5 and TRBJ2-1; 8 positions agree with TRBD2. The TCR was taken from a man between 25 and 39 years old in good health and CMV-seronegative. Sequenced input: PBMCs. CDR3 in DNA: TGTGCCAGCGGAGCCGGGACTAGATCGAATGAGCAGTTCTTC. Amino acid sequence: CASGAGTRSNEQFF.